These 20 T cell receptor beta chains were all obtained from the same sample, sequenced in a study of monozygotic twins with inflammatory bowel disease. TCRdb reprocessed the 5' RACE reads and stores each CDR3 protein as one record, lacking DNA. The sample table includes fewer than 550,000 distinct CDR3 sequences. The sample was blood. These receptors originate from a human donor with ulcerative colitis or Crohn's disease, or a healthy co-twin of an affected twin (not recorded which).

The chain uses TRBV5-5 and TRBJ2-5; TCRdb's D call, TRBD2, is unchecked because there is no DNA. The CDR3 loop spans 13 amino acids. Germline V gene data show CDR1 as SGHKS and CDR2 as YYEKEE (reference sequence). CDR3 amino acids: CATQGASGTTQYF.

The genes are TRBV5-1 and TRBJ2-1; TCRdb reports TRBD1, a call that lacks DNA to check it against. CDR3 length: 15 amino acids. The germline V gene encodes CDR1 SGHRS and CDR2 YFSETQ. The CDR3: CASSLEIRDNNEQFF.

The V and J genes are TRBV18 and TRBJ1-1. CDR3 length: 14 amino acids. Germline CDR1 KGHSH, CDR2 LQKENI. CDR3 region: CASSHNDMGTEAFF.

This sequence joins TRBV29-1 and TRBJ1-2. This CDR3 contains 12 residues. Per the germline V gene, CDR1 is SQVTM and CDR2 is ANQGSEA. The CDR3 sequence: CSVEDHLAGYTF.

The chain links TRBV19 to TRBJ2-2; TCRdb's D gene call, TRBD1, goes unchecked for lack of DNA. CDR3 length: 15 amino acids. Germline lookup yields CDR1 LNHDA and CDR2 SQIVND (reference sequence). CDR3: CASSITGAGIGELFF.

This CDR3 is CASRDRGIVGELFF. The rearrangement links TRBV19 to TRBJ2-2; TCRdb's D gene call, TRBD1, goes unchecked for lack of DNA. Germline assignment: CDR1 LNHDA and CDR2 SQIVND (reference sequence). This CDR3 comprises 14 residues.

This chain links TRBV5-6 with TRBJ1-2; the TCRdb call, TRBD1, lacks DNA for checking. The CDR3 spans 13 residues. Germline CDR1 SGHDT, CDR2 YYEEEE. Here the CDR3 reads CASRDGGLRGYTF.

The chain's CDR3 is CSAGGVVADEQYF. This chain uses TRBV20-1 with TRBJ2-7; checking the TCRdb D call of TRBD2 is not possible without DNA. The V gene's germline CDR1 is DFQATT and CDR2 SNEGSKA (reference sequence). The CDR3 extends over 13 amino acids.

The chain uses TRBV5-1 and TRBJ2-5. Per germline, CDR1 SGHRS and CDR2 YFSETQ. The CDR3 loop spans 14 amino acids. The chain's CDR3 is CASSSASGRETQYF.

The CDR3 reads CASSPIAGGPYNEQFF. The rearrangement joins TRBV7-2 to TRBJ2-1; the TCRdb D gene call, TRBD2, has no DNA to confirm it. This CDR3 comprises 16 residues. CDR1 is SGHTA, CDR2 FQGNSA, per germline. Full variable domain (outside the CDR3, taken from reference TRBV7-2 and TRBJ2-1): GAGVSQSPSNKVTEKGKDVELRCDPISGHTALYWYRQSLGQGLEFLIYFQGNSAPDKSGLPSDRFSAERTGGSVSTLTIQRTQQEDSAVYLCASSPIAGGPYNEQFFGPGTRLTVL.

The chain employs TRBV18 and TRBJ2-7; checking the TCRdb D call of TRBD1 is not possible without DNA. From germline, CDR1 is KGHSH and CDR2 LQKENI. This CDR3 region has 14 residues. The CDR3 here is CASSPQGGLGEQYF.

The chain links TRBV11-2 to TRBJ2-6; TCRdb selects TRBD1, and the lack of DNA leaves this call unchecked. From germline, CDR1 is SGHAT and CDR2 FQNNGV. The CDR3 length is 18 residues. Here the CDR3 reads CASSPGTGGPGGANVLTF.

This sequence joins TRBV5-1 and TRBJ2-3; lacking DNA, the TRBD1 call made by TCRdb goes unchecked. CDR1 and CDR2 from the germline V gene are SGHRS and YFSETQ. There are 16 residues in the CDR3. This CDR3 reads CASSLVGQLSTDTQYF.

This chain connects TRBV20-1 to TRBJ1-4; TCRdb reports TRBD1, a call that lacks DNA to check it against. The CDR3 covers 14 residues. Germline V gives CDR1 DFQATT, CDR2 SNEGSKA (reference sequence). Here the CDR3 reads CSAPRTGGDEKLFF.

This sequence joins TRBV5-6 and TRBJ1-5; TCRdb outputs TRBD1, but without DNA this stays unchecked. From germline, CDR1 is SGHDT and CDR2 YYEEEE. The CDR3 runs to 12 residues. CDR3 in amino acids: CASRVTGGPQHF.

The chain is built from TRBV6-1 and TRBJ2-6. From germline, CDR1 is MNHNS and CDR2 SASEGT. The CDR3 length is 15 residues. CDR3 loop: CASSFSVSGANVLTF.

The CDR3: CASSFGDLGYGYTF. J is TRBJ1-2 and V is TRBV7-9. There are 14 residues in the CDR3. The germline CDR1 and CDR2 sequences are SEHNR and FQNEAQ (reference sequence).

The V gene is TRBV10-3, the J gene TRBJ2-5; TCRdb reports TRBD1, a call that lacks DNA to check it against. CDR3 length: 13 residues. Germline V CDR1 and CDR2: ENHRY, SYGVKD. The chain's CDR3 is CAIGAGGMETQYF.

The V and J genes are TRBV7-6 and TRBJ2-5; no DNA is available, so the TRBD2 call from TCRdb remains unchecked. Germline V gives CDR1 SGHVS, CDR2 FNYEAQ. This CDR3 has 14 amino acids. The CDR3 here is CASSSPGLEETQYF.

The V gene is TRBV5-1, the J gene TRBJ2-3; TCRdb selects TRBD2, and the lack of DNA leaves this call unchecked. CDR1 is SGHRS and CDR2 is YFSETQ in the germline V gene. The CDR3 is made up of 15 amino acids. This CDR3 reads CASARSGGATDTQYF.